What follows are 19 T cell receptor beta chains derived from one specimen sequenced in a study of cytomegalovirus exposure and HLA in healthy donors. A multiplex PCR was run with 60 Vbeta primers and 13 Jbeta primers. Libraries were prepared by immunoSEQ multiplex PCR; TCRdb keeps only in-frame clonotypes and omits some of them. The profile covers approximately 160,000 clones, with more than 75% appearing a single time and about 1.6% taken by the ten largest. Material for sequencing was PBMCs. The receptors were sampled from a girl under 18 in good health and CMV-seropositive.

A word on this clone: The same CDR3 is also encoded by other DNA sequences in this sample. V is TRBV7-2 and J is TRBJ2-3; the match to TRBD2 covers 8 bases. CDR1 and CDR2 from the germline V gene are SGHTA and FQGNSA. There are 15 residues in the CDR3. After removal of 1 base from V and 2 bases from J, the junction contained 2 bases not matched to a gene. CDR3 coding DNA: TGTGCCAGCAGCTTAGTAGCGGGGCTCACAGATACGCAGTATTTT. Amino acid sequence: CASSLVAGLTDTQYF.

This clone was detected a few times. The chain joins TRBV5-1 to TRBJ2-1; 10 positions match TRBD1. Unmatched junction bases numbered 14, after V lost 4 bases and J lost 7 bases. CDR3 size: 17 residues. In germline, CDR1 is SGHRS, CDR2 YFSETQ. In DNA form, the CDR3 reads TGCGCCAGCAGCAAAAGGAGAGGACAGGGGGTAACAAATGAGCAGTTCTTC. It yields the protein CASSKRRGQGVTNEQFF.

This chain uses TRBV7-9 with TRBJ2-1; 8 bases agree with TRBD2. The CDR3 has 16 residues. J was trimmed by 5 bases and V by 4 bases; bases with no gene match: 10. Germline values: CDR1 SEHNR, CDR2 FQNEAQ (reference sequence). CDR3 bases: TGTGCCAGCAGCTCCCCGGGGGGGCGCACAAACAATGAGCAGTTCTTC. Its translation: CASSSPGGRTNNEQFF.

In its sample, this clone was seen once. A read error may produce the germline difference seen at one junction end. Written as DNA, the CDR3 is TGCGCCAGCAGCCCCGACCCGACAGCTACGCAGTATTTT. Protein: CASSPDPTATQYF. The gene calls are TRBV5-1 and TRBJ2-3, with a possible D match to TRBD1 (5 bases). From germline, CDR1 is SGHRS and CDR2 YFSETQ. The CDR3 has 13 residues. The full variable domain, with the rest looked up from reference TRBV5-1 and TRBJ2-3, is KAGVTQTPRYLIKTRGQQVTLSCSPISGHRSVSWYQQTPGQGLQFLFEYFSETQRNKGNFPGRFSGRQFSNSRSEMNVSTLELGDSALYLCASSPDPTATQYFGPGTRLTVL.

This clone was seen a few times. This rearrangement joins TRBV28 to TRBJ2-7; 8 bases match TRBD1. The CDR3 is 15 residues long. Germline loops: CDR1 MDHEN, CDR2 SYDVKM. The junction had 7 bases not matched to a gene; V was cut back by 4 bases and J by 2 bases. Here the CDR3 reads CASSSWTGQAYEQYF. The CDR3 nucleotides read TGTGCCAGCAGTTCATGGACAGGGCAGGCCTACGAGCAGTACTTC.

The V and J genes are TRBV7-3 and TRBJ2-3, with TRBD2 matching over 8 bases. J gave up 0 bases and V 5 bases, and 1 base lay outside the gene matches. There are 14 residues in the CDR3. Germline V gene lookup returns CDR1 SGHTA and CDR2 FQGTGA. CDR3 sequence: CASSPSGSTDTQYF. The CDR3 coding sequence is TGTGCCAGCAGCCCTAGCGGGAGCACAGATACGCAGTATTTT.

The rearrangement uses TRBV2 and TRBJ2-1; a weak D match, TRBD1 (5 bases). The CDR3 contains 13 residues. V was cut by 9 bases and J by 4 bases, with 13 bases left in between. Germline CDR1 SNHLY, CDR2 FYNNEI. The CDR3 spells CASGAGWYNEQFF. The CDR3, as DNA: TGTGCCAGTGGGGCAGGGTGGTACAATGAGCAGTTCTTC.

The chain is built from TRBV2 and TRBJ2-1; tentative D call: TRBD2 (5 bases). Between the trimmed V and J ends, which lost 10 bases and 4 bases, there was a span of 20 bases. The germline CDR1 and CDR2 sequences are SNHLY and FYNNEI. This CDR3 contains 15 residues. CDR3 residues: CATTNRLTTYNEQFF. The CDR3 bases are TGTGCCACCACCAACCGACTGACTACTTACAATGAGCAGTTCTTC.

V usage is TRBV11-2 and J usage is TRBJ2-7, with TRBD2 matching over 8 bases. With V trimmed by 2 bases and J by 3 bases, 3 bases remained unmatched. This CDR3 spans 14 amino acids. Germline assignment: CDR1 SGHAT and CDR2 FQNNGV. CDR3 in DNA: TGTGCCAGCAGCTTAATAGCGGGAAACTACGAGCAGTACTTC. This sequence encodes CASSLIAGNYEQYF. The variable domain in full, with the rest retrieved from reference TRBV11-2 and TRBJ2-7, is EAGVAQSPRYKIIEKRQSVAFWCNPISGHATLYWYQQILGQGPKLLIQFQNNGVVDDSQLPKDRFSAERLKGVDSTLKIQPAKLEDSAVYLCASSLIAGNYEQYFGPGTRLTVT.

In this sample, this clone turned up once. J is TRBJ1-2 and V is TRBV27; D is ambiguous. V lost 3 bases and J 1 base, leaving 15 bases between the germline ends. CDR3 length: 16 residues. CDR1 and CDR2 (germline): MNHEY, SMNVEV (reference sequence). CDR3 amino acids: CASSLRSSPLNYGYTF. The DNA for the CDR3 is TGTGCCAGCAGTTTGCGTTCGAGCCCCCTTAACTATGGCTACACCTTC.

The J gene is TRBJ2-5, the V gene TRBV7-2, with a possible D match to TRBD2 (5 bases). Trimming left V 4 bases short and J 0 bases short, with 9 bases between. From germline, CDR1 is SGHTA and CDR2 FQGNSA. The CDR3 runs 14 residues. The CDR3 DNA reads as TGTGCCAGCAGCTATAGGGAGTACCAAGAGACCCAGTACTTC. Its translation is CASSYREYQETQYF.

This chain links TRBV7-3 with TRBJ2-2; 9 bases are a match to TRBD1. The CDR3 consists of 17 residues. J was trimmed by 7 bases and V by 0 bases; bases with no gene match: 9. CDR1 SGHTA and CDR2 FQGTGA come from the germline V gene. The CDR3 DNA follows: TGTGCCAGCAGCTTAACCGTCAGGACAGGGGTAGGCGGGGAGCTGTTTTTT. Encoded protein: CASSLTVRTGVGGELFF.

V gene TRBV6-5 combines with J gene TRBJ2-3, with D unresolved. This CDR3 is built from 13 residues. V dropped 5 bases and J dropped 0 bases, with 6 bases sitting between them. Germline-derived CDR1 and CDR2 are MNHEY and SVGAGI. CDR3 nucleotide sequence: TGTGCCAGCAGTCAGAAAAGCACAGATACGCAGTATTTT. This translates into CASSQKSTDTQYF.

The rearrangement links TRBV29-1 to TRBJ1-4; 7 bases are shared with TRBD1. CDR3 length equals 12 residues. The junction had 2 bases not matched to a gene; V was cut back by 6 bases and J by 4 bases. The germline CDR1 and CDR2 sequences are SQVTM and ANQGSEA. The DNA for the CDR3 is TGCAGCGTAGGGACAGATAATGAAAAACTGTTTTTT. Amino acid sequence: CSVGTDNEKLFF. The full variable domain, rest sourced from reference TRBV29-1 and TRBJ1-4, is SAVISQKPSRDICQRGTSLTIQCQVDSQVTMMFWYRQQPGQSLTLIATANQGSEATYESGFVIDKFPISRPNLTFSTLTVSNMSPEDSSIYLCSVGTDNEKLFFGSGTQLSVL.

This clone was counted between two and nine times. The chain has TRBV5-3 and TRBJ1-1; TRBD1 is a possible D gene (6 bases). TRBV5-3 falls under the ORF class, with uncertain function. The CDR3 is 14 amino acids. V lost 10 bases and J lost 0, with 16 bases in between. The CDR3 spells CAGGRASMNTEAFF. CDR3 nucleotide sequence: TGTGCCGGGGGCAGGGCGAGTATGAACACTGAAGCTTTCTTT.

The chain combines TRBV4-2 with TRBJ1-2; 9 positions agree with TRBD1. CDR1 and CDR2 from the germline V gene are LGHNA and YNFKEQ. With V trimmed by 0 bases and J by 0 bases, 14 bases remained unmatched. The CDR3 has 20 residues. CDR3 amino acids: CASSQEIFPDRGRANYGYTF. In DNA form, the CDR3 reads TGTGCCAGCAGCCAAGAAATTTTTCCGGACAGGGGTCGGGCTAACTATGGCTACACCTTC.

This clone was seen only a few times. The rearrangement links TRBV6-5 to TRBJ2-2; D may be TRBD2 (6 bases). The V end lost 5 bases, the J end lost 6 bases, and 10 bases lay between the germline ends. Germline lookup yields CDR1 MNHEY and CDR2 SVGAGI. CDR3 length: 13 amino acids. CDR3 loop: CASSTSRAGELFF. Written as DNA, the CDR3 is TGTGCCAGCAGTACTAGCCGGGCCGGGGAGCTGTTTTTT.

In its sample, this clone was seen a few times. V gene TRBV4-1 combines with J gene TRBJ2-5; 10 bases map to TRBD2. Trimming removed 0 bases from V and 2 bases from J; junction bases left unmatched: 9. The germline V gene has CDR1 MGHRA and CDR2 YSYEKL. The CDR3 contains 18 residues. In DNA, the CDR3 is TGCGCCAGCAGCCAAGATACGGATAGCGGGGGGTCGCAAGAGACCCAGTACTTC. Its protein product is CASSQDTDSGGSQETQYF.

This chain joins TRBV19 and TRBJ1-1; D unresolved. Trimming left V 3 bases short and J 0 bases short, with 17 bases between. This CDR3 region has 17 residues. Germline V gene lookup returns CDR1 LNHDA and CDR2 SQIVND (reference sequence). The CDR3 sequence: CASSIPSGGNLNTEAFF. CDR3 DNA sequence: TGTGCCAGTAGTATCCCCTCGGGAGGGAATTTGAACACTGAAGCTTTCTTT.